This is a list of T cell receptor beta chains from one sample in a study of blood T cell repertoires in COVID-19. Method: immunoSEQ multiplex PCR; TCRdb's copy keeps in-frame clones and lacks some. The repertoire holds roughly 300,000 clones, with around 82% as singletons. The source material was peripheral blood. Receptors were obtained from a woman in her fifties or sixties who had recovered from COVID-19. Both conserved end residues are part of each CDR3. A D gene is named only where the DNA matches it firmly.

j_call d_call v_call cdr3_aa
TRBJ2-6 NA TRBV3-1/TRBV3-2 CASSQDSGLSGANVLTF
TRBJ1-4 NA TRBV4-1 CASSHHFFKGIEWDEKLFF
TRBJ2-3 TRBD2 TRBV3-1/TRBV3-2 CASSQVTSGGARDTQYF
TRBJ1-4 NA TRBV28 CASSILTGALEKLFF
TRBJ2-2 TRBD1 TRBV7-3 CASTLIRDRVTGELFF
TRBJ2-1 NA TRBV7-2 CASSLTDGPYNEQFF
TRBJ2-1 NA TRBV21-1 CASTGGADSSYNEQFF
TRBJ1-5 NA TRBV7-3 CASSLEGGQPQHF
TRBJ2-3 NA TRBV7-2 CASSFGLYTDTQYF
TRBJ1-3 NA TRBV2 CASRSTGSSGNTIYF
TRBJ1-6 TRBD1 TRBV7-6 CASSLDQGANSPLHF
TRBJ2-3 TRBD2 TRBV15 CATSAWTSGATDTQYF
TRBJ2-1 TRBD2 TRBV4-1 CASSQELALIHNEQFF
TRBJ1-6 TRBD1 TRBV28 CASSLRDRNSPLHF
TRBJ1-2 TRBD1 TRBV19 CASRTGGSLNYGYTF
TRBJ2-7 NA TRBV9 CASSPRGRGAYEQYF
TRBJ1-6 TRBD1 TRBV27 CASSWTGVNSPLHF